These 17 T cell receptor beta chains were all obtained from the same sample, sequenced in a study of glioma-infiltrating T cells after dendritic cell vaccination listed by TCRdb under 2016. The protocol used for the library was the immunoSEQ multiplex PCR assay. Held by TCRdb, this immuneACCESS table contains in-frame sequences only and omits some clones. Under half of the omission traces to an unresolved V gene where checked; the cause of the rest is unknown. This sample has around 21,000 clones in its table, and approximately 85% of those were observed once. 35% to 40% of the sample is taken by the ten largest. This material consisted of blood, taken before dendritic cell vaccination. These receptors were collected from a human donor with glioblastoma.

Regarding this clone: The junction and the germline gene differ at one end; a read error may be behind it. The V and J genes are TRBV29-1 and TRBJ1-1; TRBD1 matches 10 bases. The CDR3 totals 17 residues. CDR1 and CDR2 from the germline V gene are SQVTM and ANQGSEA. The CDR3 protein is CSVEGPGTGERNTEAFF. DNA of the CDR3: TGCAGCGTCGAAGGGCCTGGGACAGGGGAACGGAACACTGAAGCTTTCTTT.

This chain uses TRBV11-2 with TRBJ1-3, with D uncertain. This CDR3 comprises 14 residues. V lost 1 base, J lost 1 base, and 5 bases lay in between. Looked up from germline, CDR1 is SGHAT and CDR2 is FQNNGV. CDR3 amino acids: CASSLGTSGNTIYF. CDR3 nucleotide sequence: TGTGCCAGCAGCTTAGGGACTTCTGGAAACACCATATATTTT.

The CDR3 DNA is TGTGCCACCAGCAGAAAAACCGGGACAGGGTTACCCTACGAGCAGTACTTC. As protein: CATSRKTGTGLPYEQYF. The chain uses TRBV15 and TRBJ2-7, with TRBD1 identical over 9 bases. Trimming cost V 2 bases and J 2 bases; bases outside gene matches: 10. Germline values: CDR1 LNHNV, CDR2 YYDKDF (reference sequence). This CDR3 is built from 17 residues.

The rearrangement links TRBV19 to TRBJ2-1; 7 nucleotides align to TRBD2. V gave up 10 bases and J gave up 2 bases; unmatched junction bases: 5. The length of the CDR3 is 13 residues. The germline V gene encodes CDR1 LNHDA and CDR2 SQIVND (reference sequence). CDR3 amino acids: CATGGGPYNEQFF. The CDR3 bases are TGTGCCACTGGGGGGGGACCCTACAATGAGCAGTTCTTC.

This clone was counted a few times. The rearrangement uses TRBV30 and TRBJ2-2; TRBD1 matches 7 bases. This CDR3 spans 14 amino acids. The germline CDR1 and CDR2 sequences are GTSNPN and SVGIG (reference sequence). Trimming removed 4 bases from V and 2 bases from J; junction bases left unmatched: 4. This CDR3 is CAWMNRGNTGELFF. CDR3 coding DNA: TGTGCCTGGATGAACAGGGGAAACACCGGGGAGCTGTTTTTT. Drawing the rest from reference TRBV30 and TRBJ2-2, the complete variable domain is SQTIHQWPATLVQPVGSPLSLECTVEGTSNPNLYWYRQAAGRGLQLLFYSVGIGQISSEVPQNLSASRPQDRQFILSSKKLLLSDSGFYLCAWMNRGNTGELFFGEGSRLTVL.

This chain links TRBV7-9 with TRBJ2-7, with 9 bases matching TRBD1. CDR3 length equals 14 residues. The V and J ends lost 6 bases and 2 bases, in that order; junction bases with no gene match: 5. From germline, CDR1 is SEHNR and CDR2 FQNEAQ (reference sequence). The CDR3 is CASREDRGTYEQYF. The CDR3 DNA reads TGTGCCAGCAGGGAGGACAGGGGAACCTACGAGCAGTACTTC.

V gene TRBV4-1 combines with J gene TRBJ1-1; the D gene is possibly TRBD1 (5 bases). The CDR3 spans 12 residues. V was pared by 0 bases and J by 9 bases, with 8 bases between. Per germline, CDR1 MGHRA and CDR2 YSYEKL. CDR3 bases: TGCGCCAGCAGCCAAGACAGGGTGAAAGCTTTCTTT. Its translation is CASSQDRVKAFF.

The rearrangement links TRBV11-2 to TRBJ2-5; 8 bases match TRBD1. Losses at the gene ends were 5 bases for V and 5 bases for J; bases not matched to a gene: 7. From germline, CDR1 is SGHAT and CDR2 FQNNGV. The CDR3 length is 14 residues. Here the CDR3 reads CASSQTGVDETQYF. CDR3 DNA: TGTGCCAGCAGCCAGACAGGGGTTGACGAGACCCAGTACTTC.

The rearrangement joins TRBV13 to TRBJ2-5, with 7 bases aligning to TRBD2. Germline CDR1 reads PRHDT; CDR2 reads FYEKMQ (reference sequence). The CDR3 has 17 residues. After removal of 0 bases from V and 1 base from J, the junction contained 8 bases not matched to a gene. The CDR3, as DNA: TGTGCCAGCAGCTTAGGCTCGGCGGGAGCTCTCCAAGAGACCCAGTACTTC. Amino acids: CASSLGSAGALQETQYF. The whole variable domain, remainder taken from reference TRBV13 and TRBJ2-5, is AAGVIQSPRHLIKEKRETATLKCYPIPRHDTVYWYQQGPGQDPQFLISFYEKMQSDKGSIPDRFSAQQFSDYHSELNMSSLELGDSALYFCASSLGSAGALQETQYFGPGTRLLVL.

CDR3 bases: TGTGCTAACCCGGGAGGGGTCAACACTGAAGCTTTCTTT. Translation: CANPGGVNTEAFF. The chain combines TRBV12-5 with TRBJ1-1, with D possibly matching TRBD1 (5 bases). Germline-derived CDR1 and CDR2 are LGHNT and FRNRAP. Trimming took off 10 bases at V and 2 bases at J, with 14 bases between the two ends. This CDR3 has 13 residues.

The CDR3 DNA sequence: TGTGCCAGCAGCCCCCCCGCGGGAGGGCAAACCGGGGAGCTGTTTTTT. Translated: CASSPPAGGQTGELFF. The V call is TRBV5-4, the J call TRBJ2-2; TRBD2 aligns across 9 bases. This CDR3 comprises 16 residues. The trim removed 4 bases at V and 5 bases at J, leaving 9 bases unmatched. In germline, CDR1 is SGHNT, CDR2 YYREEE (reference sequence).

As DNA, the CDR3 is TGTGCCAGCAGCTCGGAGGCGAACGGGGTTACGGATACGCAGTATTTT. Protein product: CASSSEANGVTDTQYF. The chain uses TRBV7-3 and TRBJ2-3; TRBD2 might be the D (5 bases). Germline lookup yields CDR1 SGHTA and CDR2 FQGTGA. The CDR3 is 16 residues long. Trimming pared 4 bases from V and 6 bases from J, leaving 20 bases between.

CDR3 nucleotide sequence: TGTGCCAGCAGCTTAGGACTAGCGGAGTACAATGAGCAGTTCTTC. This translates into CASSLGLAEYNEQFF. This chain uses TRBV7-2 with TRBJ2-1; 9 bases agree with TRBD2. The CDR3 sequence is 15 residues long. V dropped 1 base and J dropped 4; count of bases not matched to a gene: 2. Germline-derived CDR1 and CDR2 are SGHTA and FQGNSA. The variable domain in full, with the rest retrieved from reference TRBV7-2 and TRBJ2-1, is GAGVSQSPSNKVTEKGKDVELRCDPISGHTALYWYRQSLGQGLEFLIYFQGNSAPDKSGLPSDRFSAERTGGSVSTLTIQRTQQEDSAVYLCASSLGLAEYNEQFFGPGTRLTVL.

The chain combines TRBV7-2 with TRBJ2-1; TRBD2 agrees at 7 bases. Germline CDR1 SGHTA, CDR2 FQGNSA. There are 16 residues in the CDR3. The ends lost 5 bases at V and 7 bases at J; junction bases unmatched: 14. CDR3 DNA: TGTGCCAGCAGCCACACCGTCGGAGCGGGATTTAATGAGCAGTTCTTC. This sequence encodes CASSHTVGAGFNEQFF.

In this sample, this clone turned up once. CDR3 DNA sequence: TGTGCCAGCAGTCCCGGGACTAGCGGGAGGCACACCGGGGAGCTGTTTTTT. Protein sequence: CASSPGTSGRHTGELFF. The chain recombines TRBV28 with TRBJ2-2, with TRBD2 matching 15 bases. The CDR3 totals 17 residues. Germline-derived CDR1 and CDR2 are MDHEN and SYDVKM. After removal of 5 bases from V and 3 bases from J, the junction contained 4 bases not matched to a gene. The full variable domain, with the rest looked up from reference TRBV28 and TRBJ2-2, is DVKVTQSSRYLVKRTGEKVFLECVQDMDHENMFWYRQDPGLGLRLIYFSYDVKMKEKGDIPEGYSVSREKKERFSLILESASTNQTSMYLCASSPGTSGRHTGELFFGEGSRLTVL.

The chain employs TRBV30 and TRBJ2-1, with D possibly TRBD1 on 5 matching bases. The CDR3 extends over 13 amino acids. With 4 bases removed from V and 9 bases from J, the gap between germline ends came to 16 bases. Germline lookup yields CDR1 GTSNPN and CDR2 SVGIG (reference sequence). CDR3 region: CAWIKLAGREQFF. As DNA, the CDR3 is TGTGCCTGGATCAAGCTCGCAGGGCGTGAGCAGTTCTTC.

The V and J genes are TRBV21-1 and TRBJ2-3; the table's D call, TRBD1, was not checked against the DNA. TRBV21-1 is classified as a pseudogene. This CDR3 is built from 15 residues. The CDR3 loop reads CASSKGTGGTDTQYF. DNA for the CDR3: TGTGCCAGCAGCAAAGGGACAGGGGGCACAGATACGCAGTATTTT.